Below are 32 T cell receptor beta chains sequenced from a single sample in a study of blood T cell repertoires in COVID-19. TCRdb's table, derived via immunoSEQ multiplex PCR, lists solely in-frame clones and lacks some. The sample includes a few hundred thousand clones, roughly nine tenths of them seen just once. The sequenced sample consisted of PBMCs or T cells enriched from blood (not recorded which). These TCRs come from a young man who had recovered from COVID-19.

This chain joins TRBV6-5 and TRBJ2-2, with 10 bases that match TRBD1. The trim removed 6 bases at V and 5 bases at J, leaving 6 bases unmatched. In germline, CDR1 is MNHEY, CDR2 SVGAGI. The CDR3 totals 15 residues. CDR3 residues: CASRPGTGVTGELFF. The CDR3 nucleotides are TGTGCCAGCAGACCCGGGACAGGGGTAACCGGGGAGCTGTTTTTT.

The CDR3 region has the DNA TGTGCCAGCAGCTCGGGACAGGGCCAAGAGACCCAGTACTTC. Translated: CASSSGQGQETQYF. This chain connects TRBV5-4 to TRBJ2-5, with 9 bases that match TRBD1. V lost 3 bases and J lost 1; bases outside the gene matches: 1. The germline CDR1 and CDR2 sequences are SGHNT and YYREEE (reference sequence). The CDR3 consists of 14 residues. Variable domain in full (rest from reference TRBV5-4 and TRBJ2-5): ETGVTQSPTHLIKTRGQQVTLRCSSQSGHNTVSWYQQALGQGPQFIFQYYREEENGRGNFPPRFSGLQFPNYSSELNVNALELDDSALYLCASSSGQGQETQYFGPGTRLLVL.

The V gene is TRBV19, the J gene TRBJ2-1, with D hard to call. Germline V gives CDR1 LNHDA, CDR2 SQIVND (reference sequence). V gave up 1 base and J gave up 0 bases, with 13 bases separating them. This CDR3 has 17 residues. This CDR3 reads CASSIGAVLSSYNEQFF. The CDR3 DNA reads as TGTGCCAGTAGTATAGGGGCAGTTCTGAGCTCCTACAATGAGCAGTTCTTC.

The DNA for the CDR3 is TGTGCCAGTAGTATAAGGCAGACTCACATGAACACTGAAGCTTTCTTT. It specifies CASSIRQTHMNTEAFF. This chain connects TRBV19 to TRBJ1-1; D gene ambiguous. Looked up from germline, CDR1 is LNHDA and CDR2 is SQIVND (reference sequence). The CDR3 runs 16 residues. Trimming left V 2 bases short and J 0 bases short, with 13 bases between.

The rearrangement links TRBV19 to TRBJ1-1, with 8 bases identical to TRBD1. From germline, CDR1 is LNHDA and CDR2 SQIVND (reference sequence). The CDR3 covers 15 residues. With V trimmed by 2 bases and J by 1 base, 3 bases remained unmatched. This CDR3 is CASSIFGQGNTEAFF. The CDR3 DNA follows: TGTGCCAGTAGTATATTTGGACAGGGGAACACTGAAGCTTTCTTT.

The CDR3 protein is CASSFEGELFF. The CDR3 DNA follows: TGTGCCAGCAGCTTCGAGGGGGAGCTGTTTTTT. This chain links TRBV7-3 with TRBJ2-2; D is uncertain. Trimming removed 3 bases at V and 8 bases at J, with 4 bases between. The germline V gene encodes CDR1 SGHTA and CDR2 FQGTGA. The CDR3 covers 11 residues.

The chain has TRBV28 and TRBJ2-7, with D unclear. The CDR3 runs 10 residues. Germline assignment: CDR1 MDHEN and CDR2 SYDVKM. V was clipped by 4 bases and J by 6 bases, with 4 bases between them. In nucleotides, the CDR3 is TGTGCCAGCAGTTCCGGCGAGCAGTACTTC. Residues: CASSSGEQYF.

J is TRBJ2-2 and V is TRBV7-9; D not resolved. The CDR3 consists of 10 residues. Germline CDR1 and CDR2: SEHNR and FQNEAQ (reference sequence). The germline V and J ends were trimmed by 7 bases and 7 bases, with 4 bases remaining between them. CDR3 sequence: CASKLGELFF. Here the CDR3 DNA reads TGTGCCAGCAAGCTCGGGGAGCTGTTTTTT.

The CDR3 is CASSYNRVGSDTQYF. DNA for the CDR3: TGCGCCAGCAGCTATAACAGGGTCGGGTCAGATACGCAGTATTTT. The chain couples TRBV5-1 to TRBJ2-3, with D maybe TRBD1 (6 bases). This CDR3 spans 15 amino acids. Trimming took off 3 bases at V and 4 bases at J, with 15 bases between the two ends. In germline, CDR1 is SGHRS, CDR2 YFSETQ.

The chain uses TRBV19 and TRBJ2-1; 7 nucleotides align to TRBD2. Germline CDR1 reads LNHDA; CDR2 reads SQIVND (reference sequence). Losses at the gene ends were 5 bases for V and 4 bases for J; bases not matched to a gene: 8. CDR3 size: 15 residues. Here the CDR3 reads CASSEASGTYNEQFF. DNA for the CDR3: TGTGCCAGTAGTGAGGCTAGCGGTACATACAATGAGCAGTTCTTC.

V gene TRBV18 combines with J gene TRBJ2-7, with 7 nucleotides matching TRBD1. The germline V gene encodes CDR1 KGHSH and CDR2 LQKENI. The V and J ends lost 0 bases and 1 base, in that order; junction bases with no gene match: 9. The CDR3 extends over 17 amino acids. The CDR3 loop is CASSPPTGLTGSYEQYF. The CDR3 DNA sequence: TGTGCCAGCTCACCACCCACCGGGTTGACAGGGTCCTACGAGCAGTACTTC.

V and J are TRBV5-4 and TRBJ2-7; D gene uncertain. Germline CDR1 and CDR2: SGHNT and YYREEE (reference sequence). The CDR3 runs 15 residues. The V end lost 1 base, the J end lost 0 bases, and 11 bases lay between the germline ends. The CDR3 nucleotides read TGTGCCAGCAGCTTGTATCAGTTTTCCTCCTACGAGCAGTACTTC. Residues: CASSLYQFSSYEQYF.

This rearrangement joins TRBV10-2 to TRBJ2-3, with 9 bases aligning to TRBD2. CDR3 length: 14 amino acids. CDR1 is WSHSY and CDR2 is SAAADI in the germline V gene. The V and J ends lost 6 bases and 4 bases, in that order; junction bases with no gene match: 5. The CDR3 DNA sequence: TGCGCCAGCAGCCCGGGACTAGCTGCAGATACGCAGTATTTT. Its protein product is CASSPGLAADTQYF.

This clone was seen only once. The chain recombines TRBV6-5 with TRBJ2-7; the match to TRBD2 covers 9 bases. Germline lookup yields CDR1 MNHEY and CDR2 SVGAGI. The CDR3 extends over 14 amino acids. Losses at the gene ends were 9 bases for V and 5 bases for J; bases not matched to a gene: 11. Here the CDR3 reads CASLNSGSTNEQYF. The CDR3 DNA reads TGTGCCAGTTTGAATAGCGGGAGCACCAACGAGCAGTACTTC.

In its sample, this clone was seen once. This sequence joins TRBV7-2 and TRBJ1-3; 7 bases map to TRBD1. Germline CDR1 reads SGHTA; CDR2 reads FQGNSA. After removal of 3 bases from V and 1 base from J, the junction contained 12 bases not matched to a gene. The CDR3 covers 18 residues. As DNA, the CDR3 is TGTGCCAGCAGCTTGACTCCACCGGACAGGCGGTCTGGAAACACCATATATTTT. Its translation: CASSLTPPDRRSGNTIYF.

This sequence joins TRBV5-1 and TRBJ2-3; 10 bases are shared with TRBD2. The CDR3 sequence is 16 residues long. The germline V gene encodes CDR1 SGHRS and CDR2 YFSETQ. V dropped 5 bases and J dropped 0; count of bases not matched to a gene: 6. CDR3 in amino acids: CASSRRTSGSTDTQYF. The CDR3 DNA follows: TGCGCCAGCAGTCGACGGACTAGCGGTAGCACAGATACGCAGTATTTT.

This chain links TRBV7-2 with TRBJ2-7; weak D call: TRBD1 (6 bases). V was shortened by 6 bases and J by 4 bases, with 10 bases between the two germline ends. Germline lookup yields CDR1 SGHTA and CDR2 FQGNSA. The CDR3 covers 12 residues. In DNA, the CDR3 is TGTGCCAGCAGTAAAACAGGGTACGAGCAGTACTTC. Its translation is CASSKTGYEQYF.

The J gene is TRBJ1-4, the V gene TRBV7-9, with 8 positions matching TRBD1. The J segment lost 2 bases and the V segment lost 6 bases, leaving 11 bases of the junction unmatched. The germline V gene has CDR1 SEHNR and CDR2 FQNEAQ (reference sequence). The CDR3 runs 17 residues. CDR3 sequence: CASSSPSRGQTNEKLFF. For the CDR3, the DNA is TGTGCCAGCAGTTCCCCCTCCAGGGGGCAGACTAATGAAAAACTGTTTTTT.

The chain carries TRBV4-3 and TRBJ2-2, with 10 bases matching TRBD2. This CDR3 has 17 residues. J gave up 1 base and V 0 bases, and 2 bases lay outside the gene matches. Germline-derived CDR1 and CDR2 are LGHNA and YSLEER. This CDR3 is CASSQDASGRNTGELFF. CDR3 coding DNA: TGCGCCAGCAGCCAAGATGCTAGCGGGAGGAACACCGGGGAGCTGTTTTTT.

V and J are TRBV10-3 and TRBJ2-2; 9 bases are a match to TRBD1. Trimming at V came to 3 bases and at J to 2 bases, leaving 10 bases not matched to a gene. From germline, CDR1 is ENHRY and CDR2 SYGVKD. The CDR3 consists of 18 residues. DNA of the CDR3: TGTGCCATCAGTGATAGGTTAGGGACAGGGCGAAACACCGGGGAGCTGTTTTTT. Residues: CAISDRLGTGRNTGELFF.

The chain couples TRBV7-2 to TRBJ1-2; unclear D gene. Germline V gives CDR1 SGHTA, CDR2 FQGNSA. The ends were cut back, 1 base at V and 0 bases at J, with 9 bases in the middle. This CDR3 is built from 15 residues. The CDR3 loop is CASSLVAGANYGYTF. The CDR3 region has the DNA TGTGCCAGCAGCTTAGTTGCGGGAGCTAACTATGGCTACACCTTC.

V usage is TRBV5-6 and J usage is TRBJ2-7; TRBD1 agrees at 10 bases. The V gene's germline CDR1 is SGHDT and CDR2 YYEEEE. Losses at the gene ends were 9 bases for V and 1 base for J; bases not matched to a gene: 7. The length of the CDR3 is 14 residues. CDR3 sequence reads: CATTRGQGSYEQYF. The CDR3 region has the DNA TGTGCCACAACCAGGGGACAGGGGTCCTACGAGCAGTACTTC.

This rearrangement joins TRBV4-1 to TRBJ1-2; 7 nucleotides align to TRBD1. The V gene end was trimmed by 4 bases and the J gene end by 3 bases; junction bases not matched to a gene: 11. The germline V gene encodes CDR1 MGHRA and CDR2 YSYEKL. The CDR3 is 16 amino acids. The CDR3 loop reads CASSLHTGARDYGYTF. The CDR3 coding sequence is TGCGCCAGCAGCCTGCACACAGGGGCACGGGACTATGGCTACACCTTC.

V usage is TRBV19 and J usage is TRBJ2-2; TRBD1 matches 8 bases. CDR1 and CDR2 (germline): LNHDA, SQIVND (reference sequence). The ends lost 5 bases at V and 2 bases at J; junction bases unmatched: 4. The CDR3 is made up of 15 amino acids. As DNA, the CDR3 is TGTGCCAGTAGTCATGGGACAGGTAACACCGGGGAGCTGTTTTTT. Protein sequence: CASSHGTGNTGELFF. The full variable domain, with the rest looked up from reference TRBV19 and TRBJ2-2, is DGGITQSPKYLFRKEGQNVTLSCEQNLNHDAMYWYRQDPGQGLRLIYYSQIVNDFQKGDIAEGYSVSREKKESFPLTVTSAQKNPTAFYLCASSHGTGNTGELFFGEGSRLTVL.

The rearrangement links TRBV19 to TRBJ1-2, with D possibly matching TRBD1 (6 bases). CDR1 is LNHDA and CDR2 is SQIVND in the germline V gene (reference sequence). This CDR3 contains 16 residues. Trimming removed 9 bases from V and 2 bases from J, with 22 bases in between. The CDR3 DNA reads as TGTGCCAGACGGGGAGGGGGGCCTCAGCGAAACTATGGCTACACCTTC. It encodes CARRGGGPQRNYGYTF.

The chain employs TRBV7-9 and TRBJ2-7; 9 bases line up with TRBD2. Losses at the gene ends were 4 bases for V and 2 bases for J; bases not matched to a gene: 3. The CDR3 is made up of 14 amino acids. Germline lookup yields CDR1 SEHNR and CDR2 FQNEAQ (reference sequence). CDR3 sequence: CASSYSGSPYEQYF. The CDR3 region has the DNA TGTGCCAGCAGCTATAGCGGGAGCCCCTACGAGCAGTACTTC.

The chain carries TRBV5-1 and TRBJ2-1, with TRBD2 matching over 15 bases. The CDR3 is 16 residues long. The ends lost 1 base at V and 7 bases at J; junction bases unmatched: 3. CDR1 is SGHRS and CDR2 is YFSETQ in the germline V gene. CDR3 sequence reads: CASSLSGTSGRNEQFF. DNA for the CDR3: TGCGCCAGCAGCTTGTCTGGGACTAGCGGGAGGAATGAGCAGTTCTTC.

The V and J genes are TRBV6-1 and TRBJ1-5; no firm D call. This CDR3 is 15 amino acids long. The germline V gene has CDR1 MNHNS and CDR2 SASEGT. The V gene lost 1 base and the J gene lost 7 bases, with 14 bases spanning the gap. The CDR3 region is CASSEVPEGGQPQHF. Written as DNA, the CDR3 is TGTGCCAGCAGTGAAGTGCCGGAGGGTGGCCAGCCCCAGCATTTT.

The CDR3 protein is CASSTRGTSGGVQFF. The CDR3 bases are TGTGCCAGCAGCACACGAGGGACTAGCGGGGGGGTCCAGTTCTTC. The chain is built from TRBV9 and TRBJ2-1; 16 positions match TRBD2. Germline assignment: CDR1 SGDLS and CDR2 YYNGEE. V gave up 4 bases and J gave up 13 bases; unmatched junction bases: 8. The CDR3 spans 15 residues.

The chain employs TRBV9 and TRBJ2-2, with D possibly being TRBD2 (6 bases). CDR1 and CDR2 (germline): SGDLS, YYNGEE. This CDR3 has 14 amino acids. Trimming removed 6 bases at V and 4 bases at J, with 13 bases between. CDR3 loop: CASTLRGGTGELFF. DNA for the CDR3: TGTGCCAGCACACTGAGGGGAGGCACCGGGGAGCTGTTTTTT.

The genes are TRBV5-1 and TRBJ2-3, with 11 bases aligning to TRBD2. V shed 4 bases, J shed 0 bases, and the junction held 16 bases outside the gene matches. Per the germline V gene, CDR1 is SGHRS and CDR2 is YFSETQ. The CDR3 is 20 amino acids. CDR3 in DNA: TGCGCCAGCAGCGCCTCTAGCGGGGGGCGACTACTGAGCAGCACAGATACGCAGTATTTT. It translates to CASSASSGGRLLSSTDTQYF.

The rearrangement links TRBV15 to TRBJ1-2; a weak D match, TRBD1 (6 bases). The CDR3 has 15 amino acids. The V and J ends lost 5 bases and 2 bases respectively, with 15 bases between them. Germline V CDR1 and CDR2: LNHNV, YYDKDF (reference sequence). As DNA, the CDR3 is TGTGCCACCAGCCGGCTACCCAGGGGAAACTATGGCTACACCTTC. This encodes CATSRLPRGNYGYTF.